In this sample, the clone carrying this TCR beta chain turned up once. What it binds is unknown. Assay used: immunoSEQ multiplex PCR; TCRdb lists only in-frame clones, some missing. Counted here are more than 20,000 clones, about 90% occurring once; the ten biggest clones make up about 1.1%. The CDR3 loop spans 14 amino acids. Trimming shortened V by 1 base and J by 2 bases, and 9 bases separated the two germline ends. Germline values: CDR1 SGHTA, CDR2 FQGNSA. This record belongs to a study of T cells in narcolepsy. General observations from the study: Autoreactive clonotypes reportedly recurred in blood of same and different patients, not controls.

This TCR was sampled from a human donor with narcolepsy. This chain links TRBV7-2 with TRBJ2-7, with a tentative D call TRBD2 (6 bases). The sample was CD45RA- memory CD4+ T cells from PBMCs. The CDR3 here is CASSLGGTAYEQYF. The CDR3 DNA reads as TGTGCCAGCAGCTTAGGTGGGACTGCCTACGAGCAGTACTTC.